Following are 13 T cell receptor beta chains from one sample sequenced in a study of blood T cell repertoires in COVID-19. The protocol was immunoSEQ multiplex PCR, while the TCRdb copy is restricted to in-frame clones and leaves out a portion. The sample consists of about 300,000 clones, 85% to 90% of them appearing once. The sequenced sample was PBMCs or T cells enriched from blood (not recorded which). The receptors shown here come from a young man who had recovered from COVID-19.

The chain is built from TRBV28 and TRBJ1-2; 7 nucleotides match TRBD1. The CDR3 extends over 14 amino acids. Trimming cost V 5 bases and J 4 bases; bases outside gene matches: 7. From germline, CDR1 is MDHEN and CDR2 SYDVKM. The CDR3 sequence: CASSEGQTFYGYTF. The CDR3 coding sequence is TGTGCCAGCAGTGAGGGACAGACCTTCTATGGCTACACCTTC.

The rearrangement joins TRBV2 to TRBJ2-7, with a weak D call TRBD2 (7 bases). V lost 5 bases and J 2 bases, leaving 10 bases between the germline ends. This CDR3 region has 13 residues. Per germline, CDR1 SNHLY and CDR2 FYNNEI. CDR3 nucleotide sequence: TGTGCCAGCAGTAGCGGGACAACCTACGAGCAGTACTTC. It yields the protein CASSSGTTYEQYF.

In nucleotides, the CDR3 is TGTGCCAGCACCCCGACAGGGGCCAATTCACCCCTCCACTTT. It specifies CASTPTGANSPLHF. V gene TRBV2 combines with J gene TRBJ1-6; 8 bases are a match to TRBD1. V lost 7 bases, J lost 7 bases, and 6 bases stayed unmatched. CDR1 is SNHLY, CDR2 FYNNEI, per germline. The CDR3 runs 14 residues.

V usage is TRBV30 and J usage is TRBJ1-2; no reliable D call. This CDR3 region has 13 residues. The germline V and J ends were trimmed by 5 bases and 0 bases, with 10 bases remaining between them. Germline V lookup: CDR1 GTSNPN, CDR2 SVGIG (reference sequence). CDR3 nucleotides: TGTGCCTGGTCAATCGACACTAACTATGGCTACACCTTC. It is translated as CAWSIDTNYGYTF.

The chain links TRBV14 to TRBJ2-5, with a tentative D call TRBD1 (5 bases). The V and J ends lost 1 base and 1 base respectively, with 10 bases between them. The CDR3 loop spans 15 amino acids. CDR1 and CDR2 (germline): SGHDN, FVKESK. The DNA for the CDR3 is TGTGCCAGCAGCCAAGGTATAGGGGCCCAAGAGACCCAGTACTTC. As protein: CASSQGIGAQETQYF.

This clone has more than one count but fewer than ten. V and J are TRBV30 and TRBJ1-1; tentatively, D is TRBD1 (6 bases). The CDR3 contains 15 residues. Germline V gene lookup returns CDR1 GTSNPN and CDR2 SVGIG (reference sequence). Trimming shortened V by 0 bases and J by 0 bases, and 11 bases separated the two germline ends. Here the CDR3 reads CAWSVINRVNTEAFF. The DNA of the CDR3 is TGTGCCTGGAGTGTAATTAACAGGGTGAACACTGAAGCTTTCTTT.

With respect to this clone: This sample includes further DNA sequences coding for the same CDR3. The chain uses TRBV7-9 and TRBJ1-5; 7 nucleotides match TRBD1. The V gene's germline CDR1 is SEHNR and CDR2 FQNEAQ (reference sequence). The CDR3 totals 15 residues. J lost 5 bases, V lost 5 bases, and 9 bases had no gene match. CDR3 residues: CASSSDRVGDQPQHF. CDR3 bases: TGTGCCAGCAGCAGTGACAGGGTGGGAGATCAGCCCCAGCATTTT.

The table lists this clone with a few counts. The chain carries TRBV6-1 and TRBJ2-7; D not resolved. Germline V gene sequence: CDR1 MNHNS, CDR2 SASEGT. CDR3 size: 16 residues. Deletions cut 0 bases from V and 3 bases from J, with 15 bases between. The CDR3 spells CASSEARLRPNYEQYF. Here the CDR3 DNA reads TGTGCCAGCAGTGAAGCTAGACTCCGACCGAACTACGAGCAGTACTTC.

The chain couples TRBV5-1 to TRBJ1-2, with TRBD1 matching 7 bases. With 0 bases clipped from V and 8 bases from J, the junction kept 13 bases outside the gene matches. The CDR3 runs 16 residues. CDR1 is SGHRS and CDR2 is YFSETQ in the germline V gene. CDR3 region: CASSLGPSTGSGGYTF. Here the CDR3 DNA reads TGCGCCAGCAGCTTGGGCCCTTCGACAGGGTCGGGCGGCTACACCTTC.

The chain combines TRBV9 with TRBJ2-3; D is perhaps TRBD1 (6 bases). Germline V gene lookup returns CDR1 SGDLS and CDR2 YYNGEE. V gave up 4 bases and J gave up 4 bases, with 7 bases separating them. The CDR3 consists of 12 residues. The CDR3 sequence: CASSRTADTQYF. CDR3 coding DNA: TGTGCCAGCAGCCGGACAGCAGATACGCAGTATTTT.

The rearrangement links TRBV4-1 to TRBJ2-6; the match to TRBD1 covers 8 bases. V was clipped by 4 bases and J by 4 bases; unmatched bases: 12. The CDR3 consists of 18 residues. Germline V gene data show CDR1 as MGHRA and CDR2 as YSYEKL. Written as DNA, the CDR3 is TGCGCCAGCAGCCCCTCGCCCCAGGGGGCTGCCGGGGCCAACGTCCTGACTTTC. It codes for CASSPSPQGAAGANVLTF.

CDR3 nucleotides: TGTGCCAGTAAATCCAGGGACACCGGGGAGCTGTTTTTT. Its protein product is CASKSRDTGELFF. The chain uses TRBV19 and TRBJ2-2; a possible D gene is TRBD1 (5 bases). The V gene's germline CDR1 is LNHDA and CDR2 SQIVND (reference sequence). This CDR3 is 13 amino acids long. Trimming cost V 7 bases and J 3 bases, with 9 bases left between them. The full variable domain, its missing parts supplied by reference TRBV19 and TRBJ2-2, is DGGITQSPKYLFRKEGQNVTLSCEQNLNHDAMYWYRQDPGQGLRLIYYSQIVNDFQKGDIAEGYSVSREKKESFPLTVTSAQKNPTAFYLCASKSRDTGELFFGEGSRLTVL.

The chain employs TRBV19 and TRBJ1-2; possibly TRBD1 for D (5 bases). The CDR3 loop spans 14 amino acids. Germline-derived CDR1 and CDR2 are LNHDA and SQIVND (reference sequence). The germline V and J ends were trimmed by 2 bases and 4 bases, with 11 bases remaining between them. CDR3 DNA: TGTGCCAGTAGTATAAGACAGCTTGGCTATGGCTACACCTTC. Its protein is CASSIRQLGYGYTF.